The source of this T cell receptor (beta chain) is a study of blood T cell repertoires in COVID-19. Study in general: From the United States, Italy and Spain came samples of acute and convalescent COVID-19. T cells, B-cell-depleted T cells, or PBMCs provided the cDNA or gDNA that served as material.

Per the study methods: Researchers report that nucleated cell counts were estimated from reference gene primer amplification. TCRdb's copy holds only in-frame clones and misses some; the assay was immunoSEQ multiplex PCR. From that table come the V and J calls and clone size; the DNA was used to work out D and trimming. The table lists 200,000 to 250,000 clones, 75% to 85% of them singletons. The age range of participants was about 18 to 95 years, with residence in about 25 US areas. Losses at the gene ends were 5 bases for V and 2 bases for J; bases not matched to a gene: 5. The CDR3 runs to 15 residues. Germline V CDR1 and CDR2: MRHNA, SNTAGT. This clone occurred a few times.

The chain has TRBV6-4 and TRBJ1-5, with 8 bases matching TRBD1. Material: PBMCs or T cells enriched from blood (not recorded which). This TCR was sampled from a man aged 25 to 45 with acute COVID-19. The CDR3 reads CASSPGGEGNQPQHF. Here the CDR3 DNA reads TGTGCCAGCAGTCCAGGGGGCGAGGGCAATCAGCCCCAGCATTTT.